Following are 6 T cell receptor beta chains from one sample sequenced in a study of shared clonotypes between healthy human individuals. Profiled with immunoSEQ multiplex PCR; TCRdb holds only in-frame clones, not every one. The sample lists 2 million or so clones, roughly 94% seen once, with more than 0.1% in the top ten. Sequenced material: naive CD4+ T cells sorted from blood. Subset reported: CD45RA+ positively selected. The receptors originated from a man aged 18 to 29 in good health.

The rearrangement links TRBV6-1 to TRBJ2-1; 10 nucleotides agree with TRBD2. With 8 bases clipped from V and 7 bases from J, the junction kept 8 bases outside the gene matches. The CDR3 is made up of 14 amino acids. CDR1 MNHNS and CDR2 SASEGT come from the germline V gene. CDR3 in amino acids: CASYSLAGVNEQFF. The CDR3, as DNA: TGTGCCAGCTACTCCCTAGCGGGGGTTAATGAGCAGTTCTTC.

The chain has TRBV2 and TRBJ2-7, with 7 nucleotides matching TRBD1. CDR1 is SNHLY, CDR2 FYNNEI, per germline. CDR3 length: 15 amino acids. V lost 7 bases and J lost 0; bases outside the gene matches: 9. The CDR3 nucleotides read TGTGCCAGCAAGCACGGGACAGACAACTCCTACGAGCAGTACTTC. Protein product: CASKHGTDNSYEQYF.

Regarding this clone: The sample holds other DNA sequences that translate to the same CDR3. The chain employs TRBV9 and TRBJ2-3; TRBD2 aligns across 8 bases. After removal of 0 bases from V and 3 bases from J, the junction contained 3 bases not matched to a gene. This CDR3 contains 15 residues. Germline V gives CDR1 SGDLS, CDR2 YYNGEE. DNA for the CDR3: TGTGCCAGCAGCGTAGGAAGCGGGAGTACAGATACGCAGTATTTT. This translates into CASSVGSGSTDTQYF. Supplemented by reference TRBV9 and TRBJ2-3, the full variable domain reads DSGVTQTPKHLITATGQRVTLRCSPRSGDLSVYWYQQSLDQGLQFLIQYYNGEERAKGNILERFSAQQFPDLHSELNLSSLELGDSALYFCASSVGSGSTDTQYFGPGTRLTVL.

The rearrangement joins TRBV10-3 to TRBJ2-7; D is possibly TRBD2 (5 bases). Germline lookup yields CDR1 ENHRY and CDR2 SYGVKD. The germline V and J ends were trimmed by 0 bases and 3 bases, with 12 bases remaining between them. CDR3 length: 15 residues. This chain's CDR3 is CAISESLSGSYEQYF. CDR3 in DNA: TGTGCCATCAGTGAGTCACTCTCGGGGAGCTACGAGCAGTACTTC.

About this clone: The identical CDR3 is also encoded by other nucleotide sequences in the sample. V usage is TRBV18 and J usage is TRBJ1-5; a weak D match, TRBD1 (5 bases). CDR1 and CDR2 (germline): KGHSH, LQKENI. This CDR3 has 15 residues. V was shortened by 3 bases and J by 0 bases, with 9 bases between the two germline ends. CDR3 sequence: CASSPLGDSNQPQHF. The DNA for the CDR3 is TGTGCCAGCTCACCCTTAGGGGATAGCAATCAGCCCCAGCATTTT. Full variable domain (remainder filled in from reference TRBV18 and TRBJ1-5): NAGVMQNPRHLVRRRGQEARLRCSPMKGHSHVYWYRQLPEEGLKFMVYLQKENIIDESGMPKERFSAEFPKEGPSILRIQQVVRGDSAAYFCASSPLGDSNQPQHFGDGTRLSIL.

This chain links TRBV28 with TRBJ1-2; possibly TRBD1 for D (6 bases). From germline, CDR1 is MDHEN and CDR2 SYDVKM. This CDR3 spans 13 amino acids. V was clipped by 2 bases and J by 6 bases, with 10 bases between them. DNA of the CDR3: TGTGCCAGCAGTTTAGTGTCAGGGGATGGCTACACCTTC. Protein product: CASSLVSGDGYTF.